The next 13 T cell receptor beta chains were all read from a single sample in a study of blood T cell repertoires in COVID-19. Assay used: immunoSEQ multiplex PCR; TCRdb lists only in-frame clones, some missing. Of fewer than 250,000 clones listed, 84% are singletons. Sequenced sample: peripheral blood. The receptors shown here come from a woman between 70 and 85 years old with active or convalescent COVID-19.

About this clone: The sample has other DNA sequences that encode this CDR3 too. This chain connects TRBV9 to TRBJ1-2; a possible D gene is TRBD1 (5 bases). The CDR3 spans 15 residues. V lost 0 bases to trimming and J lost 2 bases, with 11 bases between them. Germline V gene sequence: CDR1 SGDLS, CDR2 YYNGEE. Here the CDR3 DNA reads TGTGCCAGCAGCGTAGCAGGGAGGGACAACTATGGCTACACCTTC. It specifies CASSVAGRDNYGYTF.

This chain links TRBV5-4 with TRBJ2-5, with 11 nucleotides matching TRBD1. CDR1 and CDR2 (germline): SGHNT, YYREEE (reference sequence). This CDR3 is 17 amino acids long. The junction had 13 bases not matched to a gene; V was cut back by 4 bases and J by 5 bases. The CDR3 region is CASSQHPPDRGRETQYF. The CDR3 DNA sequence: TGTGCCAGCAGCCAACACCCACCGGACAGGGGGCGGGAGACCCAGTACTTC.

The V and J genes are TRBV28 and TRBJ2-7, with a weak D call TRBD2 (6 bases). Trimming took 3 bases from V and 6 from J, leaving 9 bases between them. This CDR3 region has 12 residues. Germline assignment: CDR1 MDHEN and CDR2 SYDVKM. DNA of the CDR3: TGTGCCAGCAGTTTGGGGGGAGTCGAGCAGTACTTC. Amino acids: CASSLGGVEQYF.

This clone was counted at least ten times. This chain connects TRBV23-1 to TRBJ2-7, with TRBD1 matching over 7 bases. TRBV23-1 is classed as an ORF, of uncertain function. The trim removed 0 bases at V and 4 bases at J, leaving 12 bases unmatched. The CDR3 contains 17 residues. CDR3 nucleotide sequence: TGCGCCAGCAGTCAATCTCCCTGGCTGTGGGACAGATACGAGCAGTACTTC. Protein sequence: CASSQSPWLWDRYEQYF.

V gene TRBV4-1 combines with J gene TRBJ2-7; 9 bases agree with TRBD2. Trimming at V came to 4 bases and at J to 3 bases, leaving 4 bases not matched to a gene. Germline CDR1 MGHRA, CDR2 YSYEKL. The CDR3 is 14 residues long. The CDR3 nucleotides are TGCGCCAGCAGCCTTAGACTAGCGGACTACGAGCAGTACTTC. This translates into CASSLRLADYEQYF.

V gene TRBV2 combines with J gene TRBJ1-5; 8 bases fit TRBD1. The CDR3 is made up of 15 amino acids. Trimming removed 0 bases from V and 6 bases from J; junction bases left unmatched: 4. Germline CDR1 reads SNHLY; CDR2 reads FYNNEI. The CDR3 nucleotides are TGTGCCAGCAGTGAAGCCAGACAGGGGCTTCAGCCCCAGCATTTT. Encoded protein: CASSEARQGLQPQHF.

The CDR3 coding sequence is TGTGCCAGCAGCGTAGGGGACAGGGGCGTGTGGGAGCAGTACTTC. Its translation is CASSVGDRGVWEQYF. The chain uses TRBV9 and TRBJ2-7; 10 nucleotides agree with TRBD1. Per germline, CDR1 SGDLS and CDR2 YYNGEE. V dropped 0 bases and J dropped 7; count of bases not matched to a gene: 7. The length of the CDR3 is 15 residues.

V is TRBV28 and J is TRBJ1-5; D unclear. V was pared by 6 bases and J by 7 bases, with 10 bases between. The CDR3 has 12 amino acids. CDR1 and CDR2 (germline): MDHEN, SYDVKM. Here the CDR3 reads CASRWSGQPQHF. The CDR3 DNA reads TGTGCCAGCAGGTGGAGCGGGCAGCCCCAGCATTTT. Together with reference TRBV28 and TRBJ1-5, the CDR3 gives the full variable domain: DVKVTQSSRYLVKRTGEKVFLECVQDMDHENMFWYRQDPGLGLRLIYFSYDVKMKEKGDIPEGYSVSREKKERFSLILESASTNQTSMYLCASRWSGQPQHFGDGTRLSIL.

V gene TRBV28 combines with J gene TRBJ2-5, with D possibly TRBD1 on 6 matching bases. The CDR3 is 16 residues long. V was trimmed by 5 bases and J by 1 base, leaving 17 bases between them. Germline V gene sequence: CDR1 MDHEN, CDR2 SYDVKM. CDR3 bases: TGTGCCAGCAGTCCCTATGGGGCAGGGGCCCAAGAGACCCAGTACTTC. Protein: CASSPYGAGAQETQYF.

V gene TRBV2 combines with J gene TRBJ2-7, with D possibly matching TRBD2 (6 bases). Deletions cut 6 bases from V and 4 bases from J, with 19 bases between. The V gene's germline CDR1 is SNHLY and CDR2 FYNNEI. CDR3 length equals 15 residues. CDR3 sequence (DNA): TGTGCCAGCAGCCTCCCCGTGGGACTCTTATACGAGCAGTACTTC. Translated, it gives CASSLPVGLLYEQYF.

This chain joins TRBV2 and TRBJ2-5; TRBD2 is a possible D gene (5 bases). Germline V gene data show CDR1 as SNHLY and CDR2 as FYNNEI. The CDR3 is 8 amino acids. The CDR3 here is CAGGTQYF. In DNA, the CDR3 is TGTGCTGGAGGGACCCAGTACTTC.

The V call is TRBV10-3, the J call TRBJ2-3; 9 positions match TRBD2. CDR3 length: 13 residues. The junction had 1 base not matched to a gene; V was cut back by 4 bases and J by 5 bases. CDR1 ENHRY and CDR2 SYGVKD come from the germline V gene. The CDR3 DNA follows: TGTGCCATCAGTGGCGGGAGGGGAGATACGCAGTATTTT. Protein: CAISGGRGDTQYF.

The chain joins TRBV7-2 to TRBJ2-3; the match to TRBD2 covers 8 bases. The CDR3 sequence is 17 residues long. CDR1 and CDR2 from the germline V gene are SGHTA and FQGNSA. The ends lost 1 base at V and 4 bases at J; junction bases unmatched: 10. CDR3 in amino acids: CASSLVLAASGPDTQYF. Written as DNA, the CDR3 is TGTGCCAGCAGCTTAGTACTAGCGGCCAGCGGCCCAGATACGCAGTATTTT.